The 8 T cell receptor beta chains presented below share a single source sample, sequenced in a study of identical twins. MiXCR was run by TCRdb on the 5' RACE reads, yielding one entry per CDR3 protein. The sample lists some 660,000 distinct CDR3 sequences, 8.6% seen once, with more than 0.75% in the top ten. This same sample was also part of a study on yellow fever vaccine responses in identical twins.

The sample comprised PBMCs. The receptors derive from a woman younger than 30 in good health.

In this sample, this clonotype turned up many times. The chain is built from TRBV3-1 and TRBJ2-7, with D perhaps matching TRBD1 (6 bases). This CDR3 is 15 amino acids long. V was cut by 2 bases and J by 1 base, with 12 bases left in between. Germline lookup yields CDR1 LGHDT and CDR2 YNNKEL (reference sequence). The CDR3 reads CASSQKFRGSYEQYF. The CDR3 nucleotides read TGTGCCAGCAGCCAAAAGTTCAGGGGATCCTACGAGCAGTACTTC.

This clonotype was observed at least ten times. The chain is built from TRBV15 and TRBJ2-3; possibly TRBD1 for D (7 bases). From germline, CDR1 is LNHNV and CDR2 YYDKDF (reference sequence). This CDR3 contains 19 residues. Trimming took 6 bases from V and 0 from J, leaving 25 bases between them. CDR3 in DNA: TGTGCCACCAGAGGCCTGGGAGGCAGGGGGGTTCCTAGCACAGATACGCAGTATTTT. Its protein is CATRGLGGRGVPSTDTQYF.

The chain joins TRBV15 to TRBJ2-5; D is perhaps TRBD1 (7 bases). The V end was cut by 1 base, the J end by 1 base, with 13 bases between. Per the germline V gene, CDR1 is LNHNV and CDR2 is YYDKDF (reference sequence). This CDR3 has 16 residues. CDR3 in amino acids: CATSRAQGGSQETQYF. CDR3 nucleotides: TGTGCCACCAGCAGAGCCCAGGGGGGATCCCAAGAGACCCAGTACTTC.

In this sample, this clonotype turned up a few times. The V gene is TRBV7-2, the J gene TRBJ1-4; D not certain. V dropped 0 bases and J dropped 8 bases, with 13 bases sitting between them. Germline values: CDR1 SGHTA, CDR2 FQGNSA. The CDR3 has 15 residues. In DNA form, the CDR3 reads TGTGCCAGCAGCTTAGCGAGTAATTGGAAGGAAAAACTGTTTTTT. Amino acids: CASSLASNWKEKLFF.

Of note for this clonotype: No conserved phenylalanine or tryptophan ends this CDR3, so it is likely a read error. The rearrangement uses TRBV7-9 and TRBJ1-2; D is uncertain. V was shortened by 0 bases and J by 8 bases, with 10 bases between the two germline ends. This CDR3 has 13 amino acids. Germline V gene data show CDR1 as SEHNR and CDR2 as FQNEAQ (reference sequence). CDR3 sequence (DNA): TGTGCCAGCAGCTTAGCCCCTGGTAGGGGCTACACCGTC. This encodes CASSLAPGRGYTV.

Ten or more counts support this clonotype. This rearrangement joins TRBV29-1 to TRBJ2-1; D call uncertain. Between the trimmed V and J ends, which lost 5 bases and 6 bases, there was a span of 17 bases. The germline gives CDR1 SQVTM, CDR2 ANQGSEA. The CDR3 runs to 14 residues. Here the CDR3 reads CSVPYGSLPNEQFF. CDR3 in DNA: TGCAGCGTTCCGTATGGGTCCCTACCCAATGAGCAGTTCTTC.

This clonotype was counted between two and nine times. The rearrangement joins TRBV7-9 to TRBJ1-2, with TRBD1 matching over 9 bases. The CDR3 covers 14 residues. Trimming at V came to 7 bases and at J to 6 bases, leaving 9 bases not matched to a gene. Germline values: CDR1 SEHNR, CDR2 FQNEAQ (reference sequence). The chain's CDR3 is CASTPGRDRDGYTF. CDR3 DNA: TGTGCCAGCACCCCCGGCCGGGACAGGGATGGCTACACCTTC. Complete variable domain (other parts from reference TRBV7-9 and TRBJ1-2): DTGVSQNPRHKITKRGQNVTFRCDPISEHNRLYWYRQTLGQGPEFLTYFQNEAQLEKSRLLSDRFSAERPKGSFSTLEIQRTEQGDSAMYLCASTPGRDRDGYTFGSGTRLTVV.

There are many counts of this clonotype. The chain links TRBV3-1 to TRBJ2-7; 10 bases align to TRBD1. V dropped 4 bases and J dropped 5; count of bases not matched to a gene: 5. The CDR3 sequence is 14 residues long. Germline V gives CDR1 LGHDT, CDR2 YNNKEL (reference sequence). The CDR3 region is CASSLSTGGHEQYF. CDR3 DNA: TGTGCCAGCAGCCTCTCGACAGGGGGCCACGAGCAGTACTTC.